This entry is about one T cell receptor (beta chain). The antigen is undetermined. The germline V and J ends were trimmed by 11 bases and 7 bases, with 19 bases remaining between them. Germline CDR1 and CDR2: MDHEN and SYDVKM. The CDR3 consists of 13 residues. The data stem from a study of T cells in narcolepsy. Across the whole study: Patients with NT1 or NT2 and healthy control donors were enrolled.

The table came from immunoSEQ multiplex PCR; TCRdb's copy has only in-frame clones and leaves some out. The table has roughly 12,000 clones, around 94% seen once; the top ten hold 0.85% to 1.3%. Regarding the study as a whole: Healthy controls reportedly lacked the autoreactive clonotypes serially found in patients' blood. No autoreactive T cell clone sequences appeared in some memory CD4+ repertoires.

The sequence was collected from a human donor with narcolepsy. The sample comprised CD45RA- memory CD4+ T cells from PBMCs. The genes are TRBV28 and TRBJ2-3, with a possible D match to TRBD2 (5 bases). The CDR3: CAARAEGRHTQYF. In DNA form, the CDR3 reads TGTGCCGCTCGGGCAGAGGGTCGACATACGCAGTATTTT.